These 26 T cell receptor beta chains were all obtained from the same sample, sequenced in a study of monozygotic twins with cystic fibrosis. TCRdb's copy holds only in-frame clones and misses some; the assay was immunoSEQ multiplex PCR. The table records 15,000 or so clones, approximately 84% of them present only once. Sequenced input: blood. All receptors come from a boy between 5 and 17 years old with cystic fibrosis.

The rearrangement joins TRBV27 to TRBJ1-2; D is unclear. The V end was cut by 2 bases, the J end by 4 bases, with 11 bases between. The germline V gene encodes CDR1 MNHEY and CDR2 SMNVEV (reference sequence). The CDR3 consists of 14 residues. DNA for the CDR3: TGTGCCAGCAGTTTAGCAGGATTCGGCTATGGCTACACCTTC. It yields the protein CASSLAGFGYGYTF.

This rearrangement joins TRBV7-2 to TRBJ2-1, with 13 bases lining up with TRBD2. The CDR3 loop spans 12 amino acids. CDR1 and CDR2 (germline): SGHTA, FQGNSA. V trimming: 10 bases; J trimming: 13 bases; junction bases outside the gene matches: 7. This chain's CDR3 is CAKGTSGIVQFF. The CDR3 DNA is TGTGCCAAAGGGACTAGCGGGATAGTCCAGTTCTTC.

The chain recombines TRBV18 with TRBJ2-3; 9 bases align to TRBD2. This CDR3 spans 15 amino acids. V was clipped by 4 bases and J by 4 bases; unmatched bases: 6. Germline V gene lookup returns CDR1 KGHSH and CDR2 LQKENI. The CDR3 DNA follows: TGTGCCAGCTCACATTCCAGCGGGGGGTCAGATACGCAGTATTTT. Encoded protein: CASSHSSGGSDTQYF.

In nucleotides, the CDR3 is TGCAGCGTTGGGGCAGGGGGACCCTATGGCTACACCTTC. Its protein is CSVGAGGPYGYTF. The V call is TRBV29-1, the J call TRBJ1-2, with TRBD1 matching 7 bases. Germline CDR1 and CDR2: SQVTM and ANQGSEA. This CDR3 is built from 13 residues. V dropped 4 bases and J dropped 4; count of bases not matched to a gene: 6.

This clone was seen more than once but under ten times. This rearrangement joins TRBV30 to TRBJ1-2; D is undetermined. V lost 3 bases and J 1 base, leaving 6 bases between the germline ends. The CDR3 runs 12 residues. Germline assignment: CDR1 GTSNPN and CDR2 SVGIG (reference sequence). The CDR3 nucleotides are TGTGCCTGGAGCGCAGTTAACTATGGCTACACCTTC. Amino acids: CAWSAVNYGYTF.

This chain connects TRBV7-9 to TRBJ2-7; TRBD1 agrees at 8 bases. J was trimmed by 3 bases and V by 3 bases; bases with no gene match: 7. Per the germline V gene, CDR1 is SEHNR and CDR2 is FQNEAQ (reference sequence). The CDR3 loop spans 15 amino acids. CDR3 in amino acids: CASSLPGQERYEQYF. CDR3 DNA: TGTGCCAGCAGCTTGCCGGGACAGGAGCGCTACGAGCAGTACTTC.

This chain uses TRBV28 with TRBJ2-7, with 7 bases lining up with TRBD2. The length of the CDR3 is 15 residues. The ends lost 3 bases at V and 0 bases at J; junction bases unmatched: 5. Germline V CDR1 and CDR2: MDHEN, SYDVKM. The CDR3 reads CASSFSPGGSYEQYF. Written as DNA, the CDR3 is TGTGCCAGCAGTTTCTCGCCGGGGGGCTCCTACGAGCAGTACTTC.

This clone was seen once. Written as DNA, the CDR3 is TGTGCCAGCAGTGAAGACATGCAGTCACCCCTCCACTTT. This gives the protein CASSEDMQSPLHF. V is TRBV6-1 and J is TRBJ1-6; D not certain. From germline, CDR1 is MNHNS and CDR2 SASEGT. V lost 1 base, J lost 10 bases, and 8 bases lay in between. This CDR3 region has 13 residues.

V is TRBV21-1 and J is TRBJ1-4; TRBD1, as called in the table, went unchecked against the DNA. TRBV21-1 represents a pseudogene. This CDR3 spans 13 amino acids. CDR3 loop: CATPGRECEKLFF. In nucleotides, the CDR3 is TGTGCCACCCCGGGCAGGGAATGCGAAAAACTGTTTTTT.

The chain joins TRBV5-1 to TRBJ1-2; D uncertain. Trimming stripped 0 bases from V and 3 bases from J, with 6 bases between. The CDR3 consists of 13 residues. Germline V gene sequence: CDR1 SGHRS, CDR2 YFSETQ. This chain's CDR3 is CASSLEADYGYTF. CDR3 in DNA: TGCGCCAGCAGCTTGGAGGCAGACTATGGCTACACCTTC.

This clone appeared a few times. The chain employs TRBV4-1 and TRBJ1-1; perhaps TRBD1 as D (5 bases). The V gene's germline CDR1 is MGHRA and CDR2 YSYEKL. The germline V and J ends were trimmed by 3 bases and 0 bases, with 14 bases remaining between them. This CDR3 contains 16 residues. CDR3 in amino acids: CASSQGLDSMNTEAFF. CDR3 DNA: TGCGCCAGCAGCCAGGGGCTTGACAGCATGAACACTGAAGCTTTCTTT.

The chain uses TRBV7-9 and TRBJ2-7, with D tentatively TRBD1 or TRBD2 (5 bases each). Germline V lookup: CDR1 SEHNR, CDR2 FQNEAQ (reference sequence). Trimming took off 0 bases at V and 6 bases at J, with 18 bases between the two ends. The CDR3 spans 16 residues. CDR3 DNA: TGTGCCAGCAGCTTAGCGGGGAGTGGGGGTTCGGGCGAGCAGTACTTC. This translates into CASSLAGSGGSGEQYF.

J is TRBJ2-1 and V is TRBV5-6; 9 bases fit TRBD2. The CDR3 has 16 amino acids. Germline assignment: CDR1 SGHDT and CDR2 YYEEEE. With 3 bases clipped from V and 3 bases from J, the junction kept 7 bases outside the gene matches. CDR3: CASSSTLAGSYNEQFF. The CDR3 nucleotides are TGTGCCAGCAGCTCAACCCTAGCGGGGAGCTACAATGAGCAGTTCTTC.

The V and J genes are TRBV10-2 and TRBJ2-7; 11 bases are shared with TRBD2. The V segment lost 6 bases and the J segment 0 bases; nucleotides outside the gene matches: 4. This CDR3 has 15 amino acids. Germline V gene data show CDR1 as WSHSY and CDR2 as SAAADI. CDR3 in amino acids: CASSLAGGTSYEQYF. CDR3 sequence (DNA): TGCGCCAGCAGCCTAGCGGGAGGCACCTCCTACGAGCAGTACTTC.

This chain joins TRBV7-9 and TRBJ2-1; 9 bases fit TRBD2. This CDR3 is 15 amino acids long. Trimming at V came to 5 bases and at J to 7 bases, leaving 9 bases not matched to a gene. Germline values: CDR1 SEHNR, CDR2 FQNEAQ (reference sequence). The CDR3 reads CASSTLTSGGNEQFF. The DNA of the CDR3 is TGTGCCAGCAGCACCTTGACTAGCGGAGGGAATGAGCAGTTCTTC. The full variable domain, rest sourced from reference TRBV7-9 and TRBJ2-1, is DTGVSQNPRHKITKRGQNVTFRCDPISEHNRLYWYRQTLGQGPEFLTYFQNEAQLEKSRLLSDRFSAERPKGSFSTLEIQRTEQGDSAMYLCASSTLTSGGNEQFFGPGTRLTVL.

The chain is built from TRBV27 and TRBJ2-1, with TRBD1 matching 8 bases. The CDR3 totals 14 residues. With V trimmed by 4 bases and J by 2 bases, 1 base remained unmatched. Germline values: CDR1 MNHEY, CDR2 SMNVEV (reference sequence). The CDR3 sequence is CASSSGGAYNEQFF. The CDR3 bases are TGTGCCAGCAGTTCAGGGGGCGCCTACAATGAGCAGTTCTTC.

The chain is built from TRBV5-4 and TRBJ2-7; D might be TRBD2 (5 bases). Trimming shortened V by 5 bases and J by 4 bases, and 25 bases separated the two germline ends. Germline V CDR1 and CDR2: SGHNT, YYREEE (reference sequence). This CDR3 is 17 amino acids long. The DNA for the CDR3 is TGTGCCAGCAGAGGTGAGGGTCCCCCAGAACCCCCATACGAGCAGTACTTC. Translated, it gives CASRGEGPPEPPYEQYF.

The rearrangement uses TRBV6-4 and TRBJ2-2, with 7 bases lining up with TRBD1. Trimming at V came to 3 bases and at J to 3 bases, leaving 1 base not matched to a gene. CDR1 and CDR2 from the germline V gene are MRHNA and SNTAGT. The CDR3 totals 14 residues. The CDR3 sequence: CASSEGTDTGELFF. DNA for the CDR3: TGTGCCAGCAGTGAGGGGACAGACACCGGGGAGCTGTTTTTT.

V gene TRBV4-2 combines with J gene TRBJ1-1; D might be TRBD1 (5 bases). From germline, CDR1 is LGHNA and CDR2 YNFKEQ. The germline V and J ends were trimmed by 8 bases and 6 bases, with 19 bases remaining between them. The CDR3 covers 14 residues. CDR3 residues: CASSQRMGVAEAFF. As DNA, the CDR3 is TGTGCCAGCTCACAACGCATGGGGGTGGCTGAAGCTTTCTTT.

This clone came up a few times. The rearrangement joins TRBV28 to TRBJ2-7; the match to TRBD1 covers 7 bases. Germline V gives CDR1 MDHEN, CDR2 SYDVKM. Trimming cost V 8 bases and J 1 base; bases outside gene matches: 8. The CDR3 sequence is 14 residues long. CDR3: CASLTPGQSYEQYF. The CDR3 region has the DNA TGTGCCAGCCTCACGCCGGGACAGTCCTACGAGCAGTACTTC.

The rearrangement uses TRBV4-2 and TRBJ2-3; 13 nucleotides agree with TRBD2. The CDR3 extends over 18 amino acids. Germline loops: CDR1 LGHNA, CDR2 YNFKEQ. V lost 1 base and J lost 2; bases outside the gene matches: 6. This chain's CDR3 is CASSQAPGLAGTTDTQYF. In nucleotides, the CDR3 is TGTGCCAGCAGCCAAGCGCCGGGACTAGCGGGGACCACAGATACGCAGTATTTT.

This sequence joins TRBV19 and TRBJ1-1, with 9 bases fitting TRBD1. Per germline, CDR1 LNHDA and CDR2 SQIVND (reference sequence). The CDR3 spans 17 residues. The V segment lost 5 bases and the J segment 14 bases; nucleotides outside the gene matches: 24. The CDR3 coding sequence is TGTGCCAGTAGTCCCTCCGCCGGGACAGGGCCCTTAGTTGAGGTGTTCTTT. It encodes CASSPSAGTGPLVEVFF.

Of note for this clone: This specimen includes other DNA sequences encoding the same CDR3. CDR3 nucleotides: TGTGCCAGCAGCTTACTACCAGACAGCGAGCAGTACTTC. Its translation is CASSLLPDSEQYF. The V and J genes are TRBV7-2 and TRBJ2-7; D is possibly TRBD1 (5 bases). V was pared by 2 bases and J by 6 bases, with 11 bases between. There are 13 residues in the CDR3. The V gene's germline CDR1 is SGHTA and CDR2 FQGNSA.

CDR3 DNA: TGTGCCAGCAGAATGACAGCAACTAATGAAAAACTGTTTTTT. This codes for CASRMTATNEKLFF. The chain has TRBV2 and TRBJ1-4; D is possibly TRBD1 (5 bases). Germline CDR1 SNHLY, CDR2 FYNNEI. V was pared by 6 bases and J by 0 bases, with 8 bases between. The CDR3 consists of 14 residues.

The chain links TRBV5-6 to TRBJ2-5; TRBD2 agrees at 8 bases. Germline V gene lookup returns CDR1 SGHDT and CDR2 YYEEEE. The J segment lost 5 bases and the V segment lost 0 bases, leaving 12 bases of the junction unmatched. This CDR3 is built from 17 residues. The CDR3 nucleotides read TGTGCCAGCAGCTTGGGGCCCGGGACTAGGAGTGAGGAGACCCAGTACTTC. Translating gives CASSLGPGTRSEETQYF.

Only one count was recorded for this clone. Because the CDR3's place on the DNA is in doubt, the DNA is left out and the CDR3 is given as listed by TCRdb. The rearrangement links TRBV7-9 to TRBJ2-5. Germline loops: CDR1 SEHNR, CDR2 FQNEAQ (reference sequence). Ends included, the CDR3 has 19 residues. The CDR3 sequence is CASSLGMAKETQYFGTQYF.